This section outlines one TCR beta chain sequence together with its context. Many counts were recorded for this clonotype. Its antigen target is currently unknown. Base qualities are missing; no much larger clone stands one base away. The sample is drawn from a study of blood T cells in healthy people across ages (dated by TCRdb to 2013 to 2016). In the study overall: In model experiments, roughly one uniquely barcoded TCR beta cDNA molecule per two T cells was captured by template switching. The study measured age-related changes in TCR beta repertoire diversity using deep sequencing normalized with unique cDNA molecular identifiers. Donors were grouped into four age groups: young (average roughly 17 years), middle-aged (39), aged (approximately 67) and long-lived (about 90). To avoid experimental bias, donors of different ages were distributed randomly across sequencing lanes. The study analyzed two additional independent replicas of 1 million unique cDNA reads from the same blood draw for two donors, one aged 18 to 30 and one aged 80 or older. Summary of the overall study and its limitations: Donor CMV infection status was unknown, potentially confounding age-related changes in expanded clonotypes. Because profiling used bulk unsorted PBMCs, naive and antigen-experienced compartments could not be compared conclusively. The long-lived group showed more naive CD4+ T cells, fewer expanded clones and increased TCR diversity than the aged group, suggesting age selection. Estimates of total diversity based on one million sequenced T cells were regarded as lower bounds and as underestimates. Observed TCR beta diversity correlated strongly with the percentage of naive T cells measured by flow cytometry. Observed TCR beta diversity per million T cells fell roughly linearly with age, and a significant reduction was already apparent by age approximately 41.

The library was obtained by 5' RACE. Sequencer: Illumina HiSeq 2500. The second PCR ran for roughly 6 to 11 cycles and used a J-beta primer mix along with a sample-barcoded 5' primer. A unique molecular identifier was introduced onto each TCR beta cDNA molecule by a template-switch 5' adaptor carrying 12 random nucleotides. At least 2.5 million CDR3-containing paired-end reads were obtained from each sample. First-strand cDNA synthesis was performed from all RNA using the Mint cDNA synthesis kit, with priming by a TRBC-specific oligonucleotide. After uracil-DNA glycosylase treatment, a first 18-cycle PCR used universal primers M1SS and BC2_uni_R on all cDNA. The study's processing was this. Normalization of each sample was performed by random selection of 1 million high-quality reads, each carrying a distinct molecular identifier. Reads with shared molecular identifiers were discarded instead of being binned into consensus sequences. CDR3 identification, clonotype clustering and error correction used MiTCR with a Q25 quality threshold and the strictest error-elimination algorithm. A nonparametric unseen species model with Euler transformation was used to estimate a lower bound on total TCR beta diversity. The raw public data were reprocessed by TCRdb itself: fastp quality trimming at Q25, MiXCR clonotype calling, in-frame beta chains only. Identical CDR3 protein sequences are pooled into one entry, listed with their most common genes and DNA. The V and J calls follow TCRdb's processing rather than the paper's. The sample table records approximately 940,000 distinct CDR3 sequences; 48% of these occur just once. Under 15% of the sample is taken by the ten largest.

CDR1 is given as SGHAT and CDR2 as FQDESV, both from the germline V gene (reference sequence). The CDR3 numbers 16 residues from cysteine through phenylalanine. Kept here is only the CDR3 DNA, which spans 48 bases and is read in frame from base 1. The germline V and J ends show losses of 5 bases and 2 bases respectively, and no gene match explains 11 bases of the junction. The roughly 39 donors, aged about 6 to 95 years, were systemically healthy Caucasian individuals from Russia. Each donor gave ten milliliters of peripheral blood, collected into EDTA-treated Vacutainer tubes. Ficoll-Paque density-gradient centrifugation was used to isolate PBMCs, with at least 6 million per sample. Trizol reagent was used to extract total RNA from the PBMCs, yielding at least 6 micrograms per sample. Naive CD45RAhigh/CD27high T cell percentages were measured by flow cytometry on a PBMC aliquot from every donor.

Material for sequencing was blood. This TCR was sampled from a man aged 25 to 40 in good health. The sequence is built from TRBV11-1 and TRBJ2-7; 8 central nucleotides agree with TRBD1. The DNA sequence follows: TGTGCCAGCAGCCTAAACCACGGGACAGGTCCCTACGAGCAGTACTTC. The encoded protein is CASSLNHGTGPYEQYF.